Each of the 26 T cell receptor beta chains below was sequenced from the same sample in a study of T cell changes during pregnancy in multiple sclerosis. Sequencing used immunoSEQ multiplex PCR; TCRdb keeps in-frame clones, though not all of them. The profile covers roughly 41,000 clones, with more than 75% appearing a single time and approximately 6.7% taken by the ten largest. The specimen was CD8+ T cells from peripheral blood mononuclear cells, collected in the third trimester of pregnancy. The receptors originated from a female donor with multiple sclerosis, enrolled in a pregnancy study.

The rearrangement uses TRBV4-3 and TRBJ1-2; the D is unclear. V lost 0 bases, J lost 4 bases, and 9 bases lay in between. The germline CDR1 and CDR2 sequences are LGHNA and YSLEER. This CDR3 comprises 14 residues. In DNA, the CDR3 is TGCGCCAGCAGCCAAGATTTGCGCGTCTATGGCTACACCTTC. Its protein product is CASSQDLRVYGYTF.

The J gene is TRBJ2-3, the V gene TRBV7-6, with 7 bases aligning to TRBD2. CDR1 and CDR2 from the germline V gene are SGHVS and FNYEAQ. V gave up 1 base and J gave up 1 base; unmatched junction bases: 5. This CDR3 has 16 amino acids. CDR3 DNA: TGTGCCAGCAGCTTAGGGTGGGGGGGAGGCACAGATACGCAGTATTTT. Its translation is CASSLGWGGGTDTQYF.

J is TRBJ1-1 and V is TRBV13, with a weak D call TRBD1 (5 bases). The germline gives CDR1 PRHDT, CDR2 FYEKMQ (reference sequence). This CDR3 region has 14 residues. The V and J ends lost 4 bases and 1 base respectively, with 10 bases between them. The CDR3 region has the DNA TGTGCCAGCAGCTCCGGGACTTGGAACACTGAAGCTTTCTTT. Amino acids: CASSSGTWNTEAFF.

CDR3 in DNA: TGTGCCAATGGGTCAGGCGCCAATGAAAAACTGTTTTTT. Translating it yields CANGSGANEKLFF. This sequence joins TRBV6-4 and TRBJ1-4; D ambiguous. Per the germline V gene, CDR1 is MRHNA and CDR2 is SNTAGT. CDR3 size: 13 residues. Trimming removed 10 bases at V and 5 bases at J, with 14 bases between.

The rearrangement joins TRBV6-4 to TRBJ2-1; 8 nucleotides match TRBD1. Germline V gene sequence: CDR1 MRHNA, CDR2 SNTAGT. V was pared by 4 bases and J by 6 bases, with 5 bases of the junction left unmatched. The CDR3 is 14 amino acids. The CDR3 DNA is TGTGCCAGCAGTGTCCTGACAGGGGTCAATGAGCAGTTCTTC. The encoded protein is CASSVLTGVNEQFF.

This clone is a singleton in its sample. The chain has TRBV4-1 and TRBJ1-1, with a tentative D call TRBD1 (6 bases). Trimming cost V 1 base and J 6 bases, with 18 bases left between them. The CDR3 has 16 amino acids. CDR1 is MGHRA, CDR2 YSYEKL, per germline. This chain's CDR3 is CASSQGRRGEGAEAFF. The CDR3 coding sequence is TGCGCCAGCAGCCAAGGGAGAAGAGGCGAGGGGGCTGAAGCTTTCTTT.

The chain joins TRBV4-1 to TRBJ2-7; 14 nucleotides line up with TRBD2. The junction had 2 bases not matched to a gene; V was cut back by 2 bases and J by 2 bases. CDR1 is MGHRA, CDR2 YSYEKL, per germline. The CDR3 consists of 16 residues. CDR3 sequence: CASSQRLAGGPYEQYF. For the CDR3, the DNA is TGCGCCAGCAGCCAAAGACTAGCGGGGGGGCCCTACGAGCAGTACTTC.

The V call is TRBV4-3, the J call TRBJ2-1, with 11 bases lining up with TRBD2. The CDR3 is made up of 15 amino acids. V lost 4 bases and J lost 5; bases outside the gene matches: 4. Germline values: CDR1 LGHNA, CDR2 YSLEER. The DNA for the CDR3 is TGCGCCAGCAGCCTGGGACTAGCGGATAACAATGAGCAGTTCTTC. It encodes CASSLGLADNNEQFF.

The chain carries TRBV19 and TRBJ1-4; TRBD1 matches at 7 bases. V was pared by 0 bases and J by 6 bases, with 13 bases of the junction left unmatched. Germline CDR1 LNHDA, CDR2 SQIVND (reference sequence). This CDR3 contains 18 residues. CDR3 coding DNA: TGTGCCAGTAGTATAGAGTGGGGGACAGCCCCGAGGGATGAAAAACTGTTTTTT. The encoded protein is CASSIEWGTAPRDEKLFF.

The rearrangement uses TRBV7-6 and TRBJ1-6, with D possibly matching TRBD1 (5 bases). V dropped 0 bases and J dropped 9 bases, with 12 bases sitting between them. There are 15 residues in the CDR3. The germline V gene encodes CDR1 SGHVS and CDR2 FNYEAQ. The CDR3 DNA follows: TGTGCCAGCAGCTTAGCCCAGGGATTGAGTTCACCCCTCCACTTT. Encoded protein: CASSLAQGLSSPLHF.

V gene TRBV7-9 combines with J gene TRBJ1-2; no firm D call. V lost 1 base, J lost 3 bases, and 12 bases lay in between. The CDR3 is 15 residues long. The germline V gene encodes CDR1 SEHNR and CDR2 FQNEAQ (reference sequence). CDR3 in amino acids: CASSLDFKEDYGYTF. The CDR3 region has the DNA TGTGCCAGCAGCTTAGATTTTAAGGAGGACTATGGCTACACCTTC. The full variable domain, in which reference TRBV7-9 and TRBJ1-2 provide the parts outside the CDR3, is DTGVSQNPRHKITKRGQNVTFRCDPISEHNRLYWYRQTLGQGPEFLTYFQNEAQLEKSRLLSDRFSAERPKGSFSTLEIQRTEQGDSAMYLCASSLDFKEDYGYTFGSGTRLTVV.

This chain uses TRBV14 with TRBJ2-1; 7 bases line up with TRBD2. The V and J ends lost 1 base and 4 bases, in that order; junction bases with no gene match: 4. CDR3 length equals 15 residues. Germline V gene lookup returns CDR1 SGHDN and CDR2 FVKESK. CDR3 residues: CASSQGGGVYNEQFF. CDR3 nucleotides: TGTGCCAGCAGCCAAGGGGGGGGAGTATACAATGAGCAGTTCTTC.

V usage is TRBV30 and J usage is TRBJ2-7; D gene uncertain. Germline-derived CDR1 and CDR2 are GTSNPN and SVGIG (reference sequence). The V gene lost 0 bases and the J gene lost 3 bases, with 9 bases spanning the gap. The CDR3 is made up of 13 amino acids. CDR3 loop: CAWSVTAYYEQYF. The CDR3 nucleotides are TGTGCCTGGAGTGTAACAGCCTACTACGAGCAGTACTTC.

The rearrangement joins TRBV29-1 to TRBJ1-3; no definite D call. The V end was cut by 4 bases, the J end by 0 bases, with 13 bases between. The CDR3 consists of 15 residues. Germline lookup yields CDR1 SQVTM and CDR2 ANQGSEA. DNA for the CDR3: TGCAGCGTTGCCTCCCCGTCGAGCTCTGGAAACACCATATATTTT. Translation: CSVASPSSSGNTIYF.

The chain carries TRBV29-1 and TRBJ1-1; TRBD1 might be the D (6 bases). The CDR3 length is 13 residues. The germline V and J ends were trimmed by 6 bases and 4 bases, with 15 bases remaining between them. Germline lookup yields CDR1 SQVTM and CDR2 ANQGSEA. The CDR3 reads CSVDRTRGTEAFF. In DNA form, the CDR3 reads TGCAGCGTCGACAGGACCCGGGGCACTGAAGCTTTCTTT.

This chain connects TRBV9 to TRBJ1-1; TRBD1 matches at 8 bases. This CDR3 comprises 14 residues. Germline V gives CDR1 SGDLS, CDR2 YYNGEE. The ends lost 4 bases at V and 5 bases at J; junction bases unmatched: 7. Here the CDR3 reads CASSPGGVGTEAFF. The CDR3 nucleotides read TGTGCCAGCAGCCCAGGGGGCGTGGGTACTGAAGCTTTCTTT.

The chain combines TRBV4-3 with TRBJ1-5; D ambiguous. V lost 0 bases to trimming and J lost 7 bases, with 16 bases between them. CDR3 size: 16 residues. Germline V gene lookup returns CDR1 LGHNA and CDR2 YSLEER. The CDR3 nucleotides are TGCGCCAGCAGCCAAGATGCGGGCCAAAGGGTACAGCCCCAGCATTTT. Protein sequence: CASSQDAGQRVQPQHF.

The rearrangement joins TRBV7-2 to TRBJ1-1; no clear D. V lost 5 bases and J lost 7, with 8 bases in between. The CDR3 loop spans 11 amino acids. Germline V gene sequence: CDR1 SGHTA, CDR2 FQGNSA. Here the CDR3 DNA reads TGTGCCAGCAGCGAGGAGGGTGAAGCTTTCTTT. It specifies CASSEEGEAFF.

V usage is TRBV7-6 and J usage is TRBJ1-3; 9 bases agree with TRBD1. After removal of 4 bases from V and 8 bases from J, the junction contained 6 bases not matched to a gene. The germline V gene encodes CDR1 SGHVS and CDR2 FNYEAQ. The CDR3 length is 14 residues. CDR3 amino acids: CASSSGQGWDTIYF. The CDR3 bases are TGTGCCAGCAGCTCAGGACAGGGGTGGGACACCATATATTTT.

The CDR3 protein is CASSPPGQGPSGEQFF. Written as DNA, the CDR3 is TGTGCCAGCAGCCCTCCGGGACAAGGCCCCTCCGGGGAGCAGTTCTTC. The V gene is TRBV5-4, the J gene TRBJ2-1; perhaps TRBD1 as D (6 bases). V was cut by 4 bases and J by 10 bases, with 24 bases left in between. The CDR3 is 16 amino acids. Germline V gene lookup returns CDR1 SGHNT and CDR2 YYREEE (reference sequence).

In its sample, this clone was seen a few times. The chain has TRBV27 and TRBJ2-2; D possibly corresponds to TRBD1 (6 bases). This CDR3 has 16 residues. Trimming pared 3 bases from V and 5 bases from J, leaving 16 bases between. The germline CDR1 and CDR2 sequences are MNHEY and SMNVEV (reference sequence). CDR3 sequence reads: CASSFSVGQITGELFF. The CDR3 bases are TGTGCCAGCAGTTTTTCGGTAGGACAGATAACCGGGGAGCTGTTTTTT.

The gene calls are TRBV19 and TRBJ1-1; 10 bases fit TRBD1. Germline V gene lookup returns CDR1 LNHDA and CDR2 SQIVND (reference sequence). V lost 1 base to trimming and J lost 12 bases; unmatched junction nucleotides: 11. This CDR3 has 15 residues. The CDR3 region has the DNA TGTGCCAGTAGTATAGGACTCGGACAGGGGGACAGAACTTTCTTT. Amino acid sequence: CASSIGLGQGDRTFF.

CDR3 residues: CASSDPTVVAFKNIQYF. The CDR3 DNA is TGTGCCAGCAGTGACCCGACCGTGGTAGCCTTCAAAAACATTCAGTACTTC. The chain is built from TRBV6-1 and TRBJ2-4; no clear D gene. The CDR3 covers 17 residues. Germline lookup yields CDR1 MNHNS and CDR2 SASEGT. V lost 3 bases, J lost 3 bases, and 18 bases lay in between.

This clone was detected a few times. The chain uses TRBV6-6 and TRBJ2-5; 7 bases map to TRBD2. The CDR3 consists of 14 residues. The junction had 8 bases not matched to a gene; V was cut back by 5 bases and J by 5 bases. Germline V lookup: CDR1 MNHNY, CDR2 SVGAGI (reference sequence). CDR3: CASSKGLEGETQYF. The CDR3 DNA follows: TGTGCCAGCAGTAAAGGACTAGAGGGGGAGACCCAGTACTTC.

The CDR3 protein is CASSPGTGGAGGYTF. The CDR3 DNA sequence: TGTGCCAGCAGCCCTGGGACAGGGGGCGCGGGCGGCTACACCTTC. The chain has TRBV27 and TRBJ1-2; 12 nucleotides match TRBD1. This CDR3 contains 15 residues. Germline V gives CDR1 MNHEY, CDR2 SMNVEV (reference sequence). V shed 6 bases, J shed 8 bases, and the junction held 10 bases outside the gene matches.

This rearrangement joins TRBV6-5 to TRBJ1-6, with unresolved D. The CDR3 consists of 14 residues. Trimming left V 1 base short and J 7 bases short, with 8 bases between. Germline CDR1 is MNHEY and CDR2 is SVGAGI. The CDR3 coding sequence is TGTGCCAGCAGTTACTGGGAGGAGAATTCACCCCTCCACTTT. This translates into CASSYWEENSPLHF.